Listed below are T cell receptor beta chains from one sample, sequenced in a study of cytomegalovirus exposure and HLA in healthy donors. Method: immunoSEQ multiplex PCR; TCRdb's copy keeps in-frame clones and lacks some. The sample lists about 130,000 clones, less than 85% occurring once. Sequenced: PBMCs. These TCRs come from a female donor in good health and CMV-seronegative. Each CDR3 is given with its conserved first and last residue. The D gene is left open where the match is weak. The size field is filled for only some rows; it gives once, few, many or a size class.

j_gene: TRBJ1-2; v_gene: TRBV6-1; abundance: NA; d_gene: TRBD1; CDR3aa: CAITQGGYGYTF; CDR3nt: TGTGCCATAACGCAGGGGGGCTATGGCTACACCTTC
j_gene: TRBJ1-5; v_gene: TRBV2; abundance: NA; d_gene: NA; CDR3aa: CASGRGSNQPQHF; CDR3nt: TGTGCCAGCGGGCGAGGGAGTAATCAGCCCCAGCATTTT
j_gene: TRBJ1-3; v_gene: TRBV2; abundance: NA; d_gene: TRBD1; CDR3aa: CASRVTGARNTIYF; CDR3nt: TGTGCCAGCAGAGTTACAGGGGCCCGAAACACCATATATTTT
j_gene: TRBJ2-5; v_gene: TRBV5-1; abundance: NA; d_gene: NA; CDR3aa: CASSGKTGNLQETQYF; CDR3nt: TGCGCCAGCAGCGGTAAGACAGGAAATCTACAAGAGACCCAGTACTTC
j_gene: TRBJ2-7; v_gene: TRBV18; abundance: NA; d_gene: TRBD1; CDR3aa: CASSPQGTGGYEQYF; CDR3nt: TGTGCCAGCTCACCACAGGGTACAGGGGGTTACGAGCAGTACTTC
j_gene: TRBJ2-7; v_gene: TRBV2; abundance: NA; d_gene: TRBD1; CDR3aa: CASSWGGGTGSYEQYF; CDR3nt: TGTGCCAGCAGTTGGGGAGGGGGGACAGGGAGTTACGAGCAGTACTTC
j_gene: TRBJ2-1; v_gene: TRBV7-9; abundance: NA; d_gene: TRBD2; CDR3aa: CASSGWTSGGLDEQFF; CDR3nt: TGTGCCAGCAGCGGATGGACTAGCGGGGGGTTGGATGAGCAGTTCTTC
j_gene: TRBJ1-2; v_gene: TRBV21-1; abundance: few; d_gene: NA; CDR3aa: CASNQPNRGFDGYTF; CDR3nt: TGTGCCAGCAACCAACCTAATCGGGGTTTCGATGGCTACACCTTC
j_gene: TRBJ2-1; v_gene: TRBV7-8; abundance: NA; d_gene: TRBD2; CDR3aa: CASSLERLAGSYNEQFF; CDR3nt: TGTGCCAGCAGCTTAGAAAGGCTAGCGGGATCCTACAATGAGCAGTTCTTC
j_gene: TRBJ2-3; v_gene: TRBV7-2; abundance: few; d_gene: TRBD2; CDR3aa: CASSHYPRSLAGTDTQYF; CDR3nt: TGTGCCAGCAGTCATTACCCCCGGTCACTAGCGGGCACAGATACGCAGTATTTT
j_gene: TRBJ2-2; v_gene: TRBV5-6; abundance: NA; d_gene: TRBD2; CDR3aa: CASSLRFSGRAPGELFF; CDR3nt: TGTGCCAGCAGCCTCAGATTTAGCGGGAGGGCGCCCGGGGAGCTGTTTTTT